One sample yielded the 17 T cell receptor beta chains listed below, sequenced in a study of shared clonotypes between healthy human individuals. Naive CD8 cells lacked CD45RO, underwent positive selection for CCR7 and left out terminally differentiated effector memory CD45RA+ cells. The protocol was immunoSEQ multiplex PCR, while the TCRdb copy is restricted to in-frame clones and leaves out a portion. The sample comprises 2 million to 2.5 million clones, roughly 91% of which are singletons, and around 1.7% rests with the top ten. Sequences were obtained from naive CD8+ T cells from PBMCs. Source of these receptors: a man between 18 and 29 years old in good health. Some clones in this sample may be carry-over from other donors' samples.

The chain carries TRBV6-5 and TRBJ2-7, with 9 bases lining up with TRBD1. Per the germline V gene, CDR1 is MNHEY and CDR2 is SVGAGI. The CDR3 spans 14 residues. Trimming at V came to 8 bases and at J to 5 bases, leaving 10 bases not matched to a gene. The CDR3, as DNA: TGTGCCAGCTCCTATGGACAGGGGACTGACGAGCAGTACTTC. It translates to CASSYGQGTDEQYF.

The sample holds one count of this clone. The chain joins TRBV28 to TRBJ1-3; 7 positions match TRBD1. Germline V gene data show CDR1 as MDHEN and CDR2 as SYDVKM. The length of the CDR3 is 15 residues. Unmatched junction bases numbered 8, after V lost 8 bases and J lost 1 base. In DNA form, the CDR3 reads TGTGCCAGCCTGACAGGGAGGGGATCTGGAAACACCATATATTTT. Residues: CASLTGRGSGNTIYF.

This clone has a single count. V and J are TRBV7-2 and TRBJ2-7; possible D gene TRBD2, 5 bases. Trimming removed 1 base at V and 0 bases at J, with 13 bases between. The CDR3 length is 16 residues. Germline CDR1 and CDR2: SGHTA and FQGNSA. The CDR3 sequence: CASSLVGQRGSYEQYF. The CDR3 bases are TGTGCCAGCAGCTTAGTTGGGCAACGGGGCTCCTACGAGCAGTACTTC.

The chain employs TRBV7-2 and TRBJ2-7, with a possible D match to TRBD2 (5 bases). This CDR3 spans 15 amino acids. V was trimmed by 5 bases and J by 0 bases, leaving 14 bases between them. From germline, CDR1 is SGHTA and CDR2 FQGNSA. The CDR3 loop reads CASSPYSGSSYEQYF. The CDR3 bases are TGTGCCAGCAGCCCATACTCGGGGAGCTCCTACGAGCAGTACTTC.

The chain has TRBV9 and TRBJ2-5; D unclear. Deletions cut 2 bases from V and 0 bases from J, with 14 bases between. Germline lookup yields CDR1 SGDLS and CDR2 YYNGEE. CDR3 length equals 16 residues. The DNA for the CDR3 is TGTGCCAGCAGCGTTGAACCGGCGTCGTACCAAGAGACCCAGTACTTC. It codes for CASSVEPASYQETQYF. The full variable domain, its missing parts supplied by reference TRBV9 and TRBJ2-5, is DSGVTQTPKHLITATGQRVTLRCSPRSGDLSVYWYQQSLDQGLQFLIQYYNGEERAKGNILERFSAQQFPDLHSELNLSSLELGDSALYFCASSVEPASYQETQYFGPGTRLLVL.

The chain joins TRBV19 to TRBJ2-5, with D maybe TRBD1 (5 bases). Trimming left V 5 bases short and J 1 base short, with 11 bases between. This CDR3 has 14 residues. Germline V CDR1 and CDR2: LNHDA, SQIVND (reference sequence). Here the CDR3 DNA reads TGTGCCAGTAGTCTCAGACAGATCCAAGAGACCCAGTACTTC. Its translation is CASSLRQIQETQYF.

The chain has TRBV19 and TRBJ1-1; D is uncertain. The germline V and J ends were trimmed by 3 bases and 3 bases, with 5 bases remaining between them. This CDR3 contains 12 residues. The germline gives CDR1 LNHDA, CDR2 SQIVND (reference sequence). The CDR3 reads CASSIPYTEAFF. The CDR3 DNA reads TGTGCCAGTAGTATCCCGTACACTGAAGCTTTCTTT.

In the case of this clone: The sample carries other DNA sequences with the same CDR3. The chain couples TRBV27 to TRBJ2-1; possibly TRBD2 for D (6 bases). The CDR3 loop spans 15 amino acids. Germline V gene sequence: CDR1 MNHEY, CDR2 SMNVEV (reference sequence). With 6 bases removed from V and 1 base from J, the gap between germline ends came to 13 bases. This CDR3 reads CASSSPGLSYNEQFF. The CDR3 bases are TGTGCCAGCAGCTCACCGGGACTTTCCTACAATGAGCAGTTCTTC.

This sequence joins TRBV9 and TRBJ1-2; D not certain. The CDR3 sequence is 14 residues long. The V gene's germline CDR1 is SGDLS and CDR2 YYNGEE. Trimming stripped 0 bases from V and 8 bases from J, with 14 bases between. CDR3 region: CASSVAAVLGGYTF. As DNA, the CDR3 is TGTGCCAGCAGCGTAGCGGCGGTCCTGGGCGGCTACACCTTC.

The chain is built from TRBV7-9 and TRBJ2-4; possible D gene TRBD2, 5 bases. CDR3 length equals 16 residues. Germline V gives CDR1 SEHNR, CDR2 FQNEAQ (reference sequence). V was shortened by 4 bases and J by 0 bases, with 13 bases between the two germline ends. CDR3 amino acids: CASSSSGGRAKNIQYF. The DNA of the CDR3 is TGTGCCAGCAGCTCCAGCGGCGGTCGAGCCAAAAACATTCAGTACTTC.

This clone has a single count. The chain is built from TRBV11-2 and TRBJ2-3; TRBD2 agrees at 10 bases. CDR1 and CDR2 from the germline V gene are SGHAT and FQNNGV. V lost 3 bases to trimming and J lost 5 bases; unmatched junction nucleotides: 8. The CDR3 is made up of 16 amino acids. CDR3 sequence: CASSFSSGSEGDTQYF. Written as DNA, the CDR3 is TGTGCCAGCAGCTTTTCTAGCGGGAGTGAGGGAGATACGCAGTATTTT.

This chain uses TRBV5-1 with TRBJ2-1, with 7 nucleotides matching TRBD1. The CDR3 loop spans 14 amino acids. V lost 6 bases to trimming and J lost 0 bases; unmatched junction nucleotides: 3. CDR1 and CDR2 from the germline V gene are SGHRS and YFSETQ. In DNA form, the CDR3 reads TGCGCCAGCACGGGACAGAACTCCTACAATGAGCAGTTCTTC. This translates into CASTGQNSYNEQFF.

As concerns this clone: Other DNA sequences from this sample encode an identical CDR3 as well. This chain joins TRBV27 and TRBJ1-1; 9 bases map to TRBD1. The CDR3 consists of 14 residues. The germline CDR1 and CDR2 sequences are MNHEY and SMNVEV (reference sequence). V lost 5 bases, J lost 4 bases, and 5 bases stayed unmatched. CDR3: CASSPGTGSTEAFF. The CDR3 DNA reads as TGTGCCAGCAGTCCCGGGACAGGGAGCACTGAAGCTTTCTTT.

The sample holds one count of this clone. This chain uses TRBV7-3 with TRBJ2-1; a weak D match, TRBD2 (6 bases). V was trimmed by 6 bases and J by 8 bases, leaving 17 bases between them. This CDR3 spans 14 amino acids. Germline-derived CDR1 and CDR2 are SGHTA and FQGTGA. CDR3: CASSSLGWGDEQFF. DNA for the CDR3: TGTGCCAGCAGTTCCCTCGGGTGGGGGGATGAGCAGTTCTTC.

This clone was observed a single time. The chain is built from TRBV11-2 and TRBJ1-4; 8 nucleotides match TRBD1. Germline V gives CDR1 SGHAT, CDR2 FQNNGV. V lost 10 bases and J lost 10; bases outside the gene matches: 11. The CDR3 runs to 13 residues. The CDR3 protein is CATRQGSEGKLFF. DNA of the CDR3: TGTGCCACCCGACAGGGGTCTGAGGGAAAACTGTTTTTT.

This clone appeared once. V gene TRBV27 combines with J gene TRBJ1-5, with D possibly matching TRBD1 (6 bases). V shed 3 bases and J shed 7 bases, with 16 bases lying between them. The CDR3 is 15 residues long. Germline V lookup: CDR1 MNHEY, CDR2 SMNVEV (reference sequence). The CDR3 is CASSFTGLGFQPQHF. Written as DNA, the CDR3 is TGTGCCAGCAGTTTTACAGGGTTGGGTTTCCAGCCCCAGCATTTT.

The count of this clone is one. The chain links TRBV25-1 to TRBJ2-1, with 8 bases aligning to TRBD2. J gave up 6 bases and V 3 bases, and 16 bases lay outside the gene matches. The length of the CDR3 is 18 residues. The V gene's germline CDR1 is MGHDK and CDR2 SYGVNS. The CDR3 coding sequence is TGTGCCAGCAGTGATGCCAAAGTAGCGGGACCCCTCGTCAATGAGCAGTTCTTC. This codes for CASSDAKVAGPLVNEQFF.